This T cell receptor beta chain was obtained from a study of cytomegalovirus exposure and HLA in healthy donors. Findings of the study overall: In a later analysis, an Asian-associated ancestry cluster reportedly showed fewer N-insertions than the roughly 650-donor mean.

The PCR had 60 Vbeta and 13 Jbeta primers. Authors' processing steps: In a later analysis, roughly 11 million of 65 million to 80 million unique beta chains occurred in at least two donors. The table came from immunoSEQ multiplex PCR; TCRdb's copy has only in-frame clones and leaves some out. The V and J calls and clone size were taken over from that table, and D and trimming were inferred from the DNA. The sample data list tens of thousands of clones. The CDR3 has 19 amino acids. The germline V gene has CDR1 SGHTA and CDR2 FQGTGA. In the case of this clone: Its antigen remains unidentified. The junction departs from germline at one end; a sequencing error may be responsible.

J is TRBJ2-3 and V is TRBV7-3; 11 nucleotides match TRBD2. The material sequenced was PBMCs. The clonotype comes from a male donor in good health and CMV-seronegative. The CDR3 DNA is TGTGCCAGCAGCTTAGACGGCCTAGCGGGGGGCCCCCCTTCCGATAAGCAGTATTTT. Its translation is CASSLDGLAGGPPSDKQYF.